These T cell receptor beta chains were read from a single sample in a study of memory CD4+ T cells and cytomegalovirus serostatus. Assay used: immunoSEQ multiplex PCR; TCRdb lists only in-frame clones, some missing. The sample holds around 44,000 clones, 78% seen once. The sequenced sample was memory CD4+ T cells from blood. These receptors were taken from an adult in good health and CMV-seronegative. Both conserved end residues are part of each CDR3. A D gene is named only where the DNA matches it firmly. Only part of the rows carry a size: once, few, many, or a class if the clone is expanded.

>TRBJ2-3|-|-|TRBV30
CAWAGGPTDTQYF
TGTGCCTGGGCCGGGGGGCCCACAGATACGCAGTATTTT
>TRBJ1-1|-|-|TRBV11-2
CASSLFRSNTEAFF
TGTGCCAGCAGCTTATTCAGGTCGAACACTGAAGCTTTCTTT
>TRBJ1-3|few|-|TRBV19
CASKGGQLGGNTIYF
TGTGCCAGTAAGGGAGGACAGCTTGGAGGAAACACCATATATTTT
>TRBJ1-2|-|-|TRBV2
CASKGGYGYTF
TGTGCCAGTAAGGGGGGATATGGCTACACCTTC
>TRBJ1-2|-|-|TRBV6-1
CASSQPGYTF
TGTGCCAGCAGCCAACCGGGCTACACCTTC
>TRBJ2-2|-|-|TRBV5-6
CASSFGSSRTGELFF
TGTGCCAGCAGCTTCGGAAGTTCTCGCACCGGGGAGCTGTTTTTT
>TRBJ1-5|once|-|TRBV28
CASSPPDGQPQHF
TGTGCCAGCAGTCCACCCGACGGACAGCCCCAGCATTTT
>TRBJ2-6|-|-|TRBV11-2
CASTRTVSGANVLTF
TGTGCCAGCACCCGGACGGTCTCTGGGGCCAACGTCCTGACTTTC
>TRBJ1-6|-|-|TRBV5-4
CASSLQGANSPLHF
TGTGCCAGCAGCTTACAAGGAGCCAATTCACCCCTCCACTTT
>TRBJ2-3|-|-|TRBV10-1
CASSRRVGDTQYF
TGCGCCAGTTCCCGGAGGGTGGGAGATACGCAGTATTTT
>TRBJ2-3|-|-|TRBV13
CASSPRWRATTPSTDTQYF
TGTGCCAGCAGCCCTCGTTGGCGGGCGACTACCCCTAGCACAGATACGCAGTATTTT
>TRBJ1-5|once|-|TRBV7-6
CASSPRHGAGGSNQPQHF
TGTGCCAGCAGCCCACGGCACGGGGCCGGGGGAAGCAATCAGCCCCAGCATTTT
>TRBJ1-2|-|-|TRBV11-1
CASSLNVGEDPGGYTF
TGTGCCAGCAGCTTAAATGTGGGCGAGGATCCTGGTGGCTACACCTTC
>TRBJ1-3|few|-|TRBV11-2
CASSLGGGNTIYF
TGTGCCAGCAGCTTAGGGGGCGGAAACACCATATATTTT
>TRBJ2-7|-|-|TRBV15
CATSKPRIDRRMGEQYF
TGTGCCACCAGCAAACCACGCATTGACAGGAGAATGGGGGAGCAGTACTTC
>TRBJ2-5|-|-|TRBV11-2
CASSYIRSGARETQYF
TGTGCCAGCAGTTACATTAGGTCGGGGGCCCGGGAGACCCAGTACTTC
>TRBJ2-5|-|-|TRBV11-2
CASSSNIQETQYF
TGTGCCAGCAGCTCGAATATCCAAGAGACCCAGTACTTC
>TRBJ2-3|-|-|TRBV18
CASSPTGRTDTQYF
TGTGCCAGCTCACCAACGGGGCGCACAGATACGCAGTATTTT
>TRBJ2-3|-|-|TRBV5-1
CASSRTTDSTDTQYF
TGCGCCAGCAGCCGGACGACAGATAGCACAGATACGCAGTATTTT
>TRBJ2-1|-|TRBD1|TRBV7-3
CASSSYPGQGYNEQFF
TGTGCCAGCAGCTCCTATCCGGGACAGGGCTACAATGAGCAGTTCTTC
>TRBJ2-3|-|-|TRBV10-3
CAISAGTQKDTQYF
TGTGCCATCAGTGCCGGGACACAAAAAGATACGCAGTATTTT
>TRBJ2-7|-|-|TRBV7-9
CASSLDLGGAYEQYF
TGTGCCAGCAGCTTAGACTTGGGTGGGGCCTACGAGCAGTACTTC
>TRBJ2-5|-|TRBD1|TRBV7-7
CASSLQTGWDGETQYF
TGTGCTAGCAGCTTACAGACAGGGTGGGATGGCGAGACCCAGTACTTC
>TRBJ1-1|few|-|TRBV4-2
CASSQPTNSDRLNTEAFF
TGTGCCAGCAGCCAACCAACCAATTCTGACAGATTGAACACTGAAGCTTTCTTT
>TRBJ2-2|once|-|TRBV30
CAWNRANTGELFF
TGTGCCTGGAACAGGGCGAACACCGGGGAGCTGTTTTTT
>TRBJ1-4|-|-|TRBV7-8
CASSPFKTTNEKLFF
TGTGCCAGCAGCCCCTTTAAGACTACTAATGAAAAACTGTTTTTT
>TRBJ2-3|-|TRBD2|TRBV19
CASSGGSSSGLKGDTQYF
TGTGCCAGTAGTGGGGGTAGTAGTAGCGGGCTGAAGGGAGATACGCAGTATTTT
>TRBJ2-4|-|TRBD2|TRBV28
CASFSREGGIQYF
TGTGCCAGCTTCTCGCGGGAGGGGGGCATTCAGTACTTC
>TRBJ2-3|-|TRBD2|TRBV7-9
CASSLGGGGTDTQYF
TGTGCCAGCAGCTTAGGTGGGGGGGGCACAGATACGCAGTATTTT
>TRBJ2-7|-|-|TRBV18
CASSPVAGGDYEQYF
TGTGCCAGCTCACCAGTGGCAGGGGGGGACTACGAGCAGTACTTC
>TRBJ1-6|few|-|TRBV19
CASRPGGSGSPLHF
TGTGCCAGTCGTCCTGGGGGTAGCGGCTCACCCCTCCACTTT
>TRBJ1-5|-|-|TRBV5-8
CASSRGQSNQPQHF
TGTGCCAGCAGCCGTGGACAGTCCAATCAGCCCCAGCATTTT
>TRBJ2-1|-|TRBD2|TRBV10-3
CAISESGGALEEQFF
TGTGCCATCAGTGAGTCCGGGGGGGCGTTAGAAGAGCAGTTCTTC
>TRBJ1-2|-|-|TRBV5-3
CARSLKEQGFGYTF
TGTGCCAGAAGCTTGAAGGAACAGGGCTTTGGCTACACCTTC
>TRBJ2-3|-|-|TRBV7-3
CASSPQPGDTQYF
TGTGCCAGCAGCCCACAGCCCGGAGATACGCAGTATTTT
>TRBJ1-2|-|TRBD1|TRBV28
CASSYRGRIGYTF
TGTGCCAGCAGTTACAGGGGGCGAATTGGCTACACCTTC
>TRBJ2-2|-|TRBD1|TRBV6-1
CASSGQGLTGELFF
TGTGCCAGCAGTGGACAGGGTCTCACCGGGGAGCTGTTTTTT